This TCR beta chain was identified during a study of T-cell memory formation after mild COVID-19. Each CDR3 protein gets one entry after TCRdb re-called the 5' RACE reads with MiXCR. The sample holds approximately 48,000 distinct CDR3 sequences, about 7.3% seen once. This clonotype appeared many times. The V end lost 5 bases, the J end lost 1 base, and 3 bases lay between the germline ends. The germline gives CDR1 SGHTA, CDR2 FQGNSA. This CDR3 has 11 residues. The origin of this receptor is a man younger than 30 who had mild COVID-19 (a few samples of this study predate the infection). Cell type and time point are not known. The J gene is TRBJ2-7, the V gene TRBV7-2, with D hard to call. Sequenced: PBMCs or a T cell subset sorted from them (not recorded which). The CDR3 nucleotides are TGTGCCAGCAGCCTATCCTACGAGCAGTACTTC. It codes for CASSLSYEQYF. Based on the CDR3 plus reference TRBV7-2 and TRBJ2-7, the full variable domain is GAGVSQSPSNKVTEKGKDVELRCDPISGHTALYWYRQSLGQGLEFLIYFQGNSAPDKSGLPSDRFSAERTGGSVSTLTIQRTQQEDSAVYLCASSLSYEQYFGPGTRLTVT.